The TCR beta chain under discussion was sequenced for a study of cytomegalovirus exposure and HLA in healthy donors. CDR1 is SNHLY, CDR2 FYNNEI, per germline. This CDR3 has 15 residues. Trimming cost V 3 bases and J 1 base, with 9 bases left between them. Primers: 60 Vbeta forward and 13 Jbeta reverse. The table came from immunoSEQ multiplex PCR; TCRdb's copy has only in-frame clones and leaves some out. This table has 150,000 or so clones, 65% to 80% appearing once. V gene TRBV2 combines with J gene TRBJ2-2; D is possibly TRBD2 (5 bases). This TCR derives from a man younger than 35 in good health and CMV-seronegative. Material: PBMCs. The CDR3 protein is CASSDKAGNTGELFF. Here the CDR3 DNA reads TGTGCCAGCAGTGATAAGGCGGGGAACACCGGGGAGCTGTTTTTT. Full variable domain (missing parts from reference TRBV2 and TRBJ2-2): EPEVTQTPSHQVTQMGQEVILRCVPISNHLYFYWYRQILGQKVEFLVSFYNNEISEKSEIFDDQFSVERPDGSNFTLKIRSTKLEDSAMYFCASSDKAGNTGELFFGEGSRLTVL.